What follows is one TCR beta chain and its context. Its antigen is still unknown. The data originate from a study of T cell responses to AZD1222 COVID-19 vaccine. Study-wide points: Vaccine-associated CD4 TCRs spanned spike, dominant at 160-218 and 743-854. Unmutated variant regions reportedly attract nearly half of all spike-specific TCRs. Donors skewed white British and female; clonal diversity was possibly underestimated. Spike-specific TCR breadth and depth were elevated following two AZD1222 doses.

Measured with immunoSEQ multiplex PCR; TCRdb has only the in-frame clones, and not every one. The data hold hundreds of thousands of clones, with about 93% observed a single time. The CDR3 is made up of 11 amino acids. V lost 3 bases to trimming and J lost 4 bases, with 3 bases between them. Per the germline V gene, CDR1 is MNHEY and CDR2 is SVGAGI. The V and J genes are TRBV6-5 and TRBJ2-5; D not resolved. This sequence was found in an adult in good health. Specimen: peripheral blood, collected on day 0 of MenACWY control vaccination. For the CDR3, the DNA is TGTGCCAGCAGTTATGGAGAGACCCAGTACTTC. Amino acids: CASSYGETQYF.